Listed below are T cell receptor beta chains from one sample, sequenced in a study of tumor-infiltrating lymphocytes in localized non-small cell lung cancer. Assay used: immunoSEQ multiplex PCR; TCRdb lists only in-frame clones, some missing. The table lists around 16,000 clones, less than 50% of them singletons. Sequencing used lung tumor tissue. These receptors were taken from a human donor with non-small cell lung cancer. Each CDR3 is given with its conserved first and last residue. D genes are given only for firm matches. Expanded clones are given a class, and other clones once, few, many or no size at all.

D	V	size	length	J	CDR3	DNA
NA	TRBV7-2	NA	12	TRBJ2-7	CASSLSSYEQYF	TGTGCCAGCAGCCTAAGCTCCTACGAGCAGTACTTC
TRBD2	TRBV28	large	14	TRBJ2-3	CASTQSGGTDTQYF	TGTGCCAGCACCCAGAGCGGGGGCACAGATACGCAGTATTTT
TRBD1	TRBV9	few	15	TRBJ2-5	CASSFRDRGLETQYF	TGTGCCAGCAGCTTCCGGGACAGGGGGCTAGAGACCCAGTACTTC
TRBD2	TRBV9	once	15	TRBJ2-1	CASSASGGYYNEQFF	TGTGCCAGCAGCGCCAGCGGGGGTTACTACAATGAGCAGTTCTTC
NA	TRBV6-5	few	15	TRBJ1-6	CASSLVAGYNSPLHF	TGTGCCAGCAGTTTGGTTGCAGGCTATAATTCACCCCTCCACTTT
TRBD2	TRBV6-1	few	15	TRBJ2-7	CASSRPLAGESEQYF	TGTGCCAGCAGCCGTCCACTAGCGGGAGAAAGCGAGCAGTACTTC
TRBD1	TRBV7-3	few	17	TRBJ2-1	CASSLTPPGQGVGGQFF	TGTGCCAGCAGCTTAACCCCACCGGGACAGGGTGTCGGGGGTCAGTTCTTC
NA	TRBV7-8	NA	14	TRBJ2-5	CASSLVPLGETQYF	TGTGCCAGCAGCTTAGTACCTCTAGGGGAGACCCAGTACTTC
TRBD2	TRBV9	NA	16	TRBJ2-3	CASSVLAGAGSDTQYF	TGTGCCAGCAGCGTACTAGCGGGGGCCGGGTCAGATACGCAGTATTTT
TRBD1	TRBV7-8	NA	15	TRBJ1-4	CASSQDRGMGEKLFF	TGTGCCAGCAGCCAGGACAGGGGGATGGGTGAAAAACTGTTTTTT
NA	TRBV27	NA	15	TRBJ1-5	CASSYKGYSNQPQHF	TGTGCCAGCAGTTACAAGGGATATAGCAATCAGCCCCAGCATTTT
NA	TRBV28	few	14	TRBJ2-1	CASSPPGTNLRQFF	TGTGCCAGCAGCCCGCCGGGGACAAACTTGAGGCAGTTCTTC
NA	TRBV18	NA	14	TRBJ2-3	CASRPGGSADTQYF	TGTGCCAGCCGACCTGGGGGGTCCGCAGATACGCAGTATTTT
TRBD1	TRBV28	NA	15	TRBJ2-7	CASSFRDSSSYEQYF	TGTGCCAGCAGTTTCCGGGACAGCTCCTCCTACGAGCAGTACTTC
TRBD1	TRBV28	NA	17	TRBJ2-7	CASSNLWTGGDRDEQYF	TGTGCCAGCAGCAACCTTTGGACAGGGGGCGACCGGGACGAGCAGTACTTC
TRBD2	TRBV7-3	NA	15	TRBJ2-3	CASSLLAASTDTQYF	TGTGCCAGCAGCTTACTAGCGGCTAGCACAGATACGCAGTATTTT
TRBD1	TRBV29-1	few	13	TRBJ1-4	CSVAQGAGEKLFF	TGCAGCGTCGCCCAGGGGGCAGGGGAAAAACTGTTTTTT
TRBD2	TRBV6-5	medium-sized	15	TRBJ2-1	CASSRGRGGHNEQFF	TGTGCCAGCAGTCGGGGTCGCGGGGGGCACAATGAGCAGTTCTTC
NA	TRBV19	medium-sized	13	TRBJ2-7	CASSRTVSYEQYF	TGTGCCAGTAGTCGGACTGTGTCCTACGAGCAGTACTTC
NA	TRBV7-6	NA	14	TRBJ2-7	CASSLSDGSYEQYF	TGTGCCAGCAGCCTCTCGGACGGCTCCTACGAGCAGTACTTC
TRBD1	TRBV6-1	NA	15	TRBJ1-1	CAIGGDREGNTEAFF	TGTGCCATCGGTGGGGACAGGGAAGGCAACACTGAAGCTTTCTTT
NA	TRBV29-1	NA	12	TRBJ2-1	CSVGFSGNEQFF	TGCAGCGTTGGCTTTTCGGGGAATGAGCAGTTCTTC
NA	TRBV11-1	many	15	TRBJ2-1	CASSLDGLSYNEQFF	TGTGCCAGCAGCTTAGACGGACTTTCTTACAATGAGCAGTTCTTC
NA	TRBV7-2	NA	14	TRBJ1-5	CASSGFGSNQPQHF	TGTGCCAGCTCGGGGTTCGGCAGCAATCAGCCCCAGCATTTT
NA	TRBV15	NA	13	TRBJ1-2	CATSRDGDWGYTF	TGTGCCACCAGCAGAGATGGGGATTGGGGCTACACCTTC
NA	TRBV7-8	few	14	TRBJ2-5	CASSPWGIQETQYF	TGTGCCAGCAGCCCATGGGGCATCCAAGAGACCCAGTACTTC
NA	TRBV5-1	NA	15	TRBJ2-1	CASSFGGGAYNEQFF	TGCGCCAGCAGCTTCGGAGGGGGGGCCTACAATGAGCAGTTCTTC
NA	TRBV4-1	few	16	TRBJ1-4	CASSQRPTPTNEKLFF	TGCGCCAGCAGCCAACGGCCGACACCAACTAATGAAAAACTGTTTTTT
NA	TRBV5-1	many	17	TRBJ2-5	CASSLGVVGGLQETQYF	TGCGCCAGCAGCTTGGGTGTCGTGGGGGGACTCCAAGAGACCCAGTACTTC
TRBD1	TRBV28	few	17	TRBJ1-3	CASRLNRGGHSGNTIYF	TGTGCCAGCAGGTTGAACAGGGGAGGCCACTCTGGAAACACCATATATTTT
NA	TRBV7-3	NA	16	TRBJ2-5	CASSLTFTGSQETQYF	TGTGCCAGCAGCTTAACGTTCACCGGATCCCAAGAGACCCAGTACTTC
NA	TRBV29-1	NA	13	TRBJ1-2	CSTFQQGGGGYTF	TGCAGTACCTTTCAGCAGGGAGGGGGAGGCTACACCTTC
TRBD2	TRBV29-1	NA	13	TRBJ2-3	CSVKRGSTDTQYF	TGCAGCGTCAAGCGGGGAAGCACAGATACGCAGTATTTT
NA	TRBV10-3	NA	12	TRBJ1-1	CAIKQGGTEAFF	TGTGCCATCAAACAGGGTGGCACTGAAGCTTTCTTT
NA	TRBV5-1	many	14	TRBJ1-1	CASNPGDRNTEAFF	TGCGCCAGTAACCCCGGTGACCGAAACACTGAAGCTTTCTTT
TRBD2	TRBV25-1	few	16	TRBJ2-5	CASSEGLAGGSGTQYF	TGTGCCAGCAGTGAGGGGCTAGCGGGGGGGTCGGGGACCCAGTACTTC
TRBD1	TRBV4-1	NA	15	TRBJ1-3	CASSQGQGRGNTIYF	TGCGCCAGCAGCCAAGGACAGGGGAGGGGAAACACCATATATTTT
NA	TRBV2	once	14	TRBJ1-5	CASSGIISDQPQHF	TGTGCCAGCAGTGGGATAATTTCGGATCAGCCCCAGCATTTT